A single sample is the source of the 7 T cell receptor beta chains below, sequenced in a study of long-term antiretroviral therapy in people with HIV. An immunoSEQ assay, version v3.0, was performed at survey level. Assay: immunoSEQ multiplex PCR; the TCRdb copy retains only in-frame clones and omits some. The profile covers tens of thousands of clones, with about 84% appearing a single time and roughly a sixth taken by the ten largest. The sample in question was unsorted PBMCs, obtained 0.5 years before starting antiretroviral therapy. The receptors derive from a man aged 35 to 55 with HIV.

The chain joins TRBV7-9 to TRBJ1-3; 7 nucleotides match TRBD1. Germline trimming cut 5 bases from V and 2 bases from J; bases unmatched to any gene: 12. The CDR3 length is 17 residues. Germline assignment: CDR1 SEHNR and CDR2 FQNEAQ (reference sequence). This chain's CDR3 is CASSPQGGRLTGNTIYF. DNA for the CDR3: TGTGCCAGCAGCCCCCAGGGGGGACGACTAACTGGAAACACCATATATTTT.

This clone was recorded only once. Here the CDR3 DNA reads TGTGCCAGCAGCTCCCACTGGGGGGGGCGTCTTGGCTACACCTTC. Its translation is CASSSHWGGRLGYTF. V is TRBV7-9 and J is TRBJ1-2; maybe TRBD1 (6 bases). Trimming took off 4 bases at V and 7 bases at J, with 19 bases between the two ends. Germline V gene data show CDR1 as SEHNR and CDR2 as FQNEAQ (reference sequence). This CDR3 spans 15 amino acids.

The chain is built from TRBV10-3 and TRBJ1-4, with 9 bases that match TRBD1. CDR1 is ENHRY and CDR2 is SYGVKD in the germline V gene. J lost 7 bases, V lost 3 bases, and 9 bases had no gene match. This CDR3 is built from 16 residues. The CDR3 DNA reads TGTGCCATCAGTGAAGGACCGGGACAGGGAGGTGAAAAACTGTTTTTT. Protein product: CAISEGPGQGGEKLFF.

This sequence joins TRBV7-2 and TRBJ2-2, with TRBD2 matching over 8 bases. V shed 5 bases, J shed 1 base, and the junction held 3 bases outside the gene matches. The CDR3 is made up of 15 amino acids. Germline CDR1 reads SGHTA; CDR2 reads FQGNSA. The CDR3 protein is CASSPGLGNTGELFF. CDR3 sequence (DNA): TGTGCCAGCAGCCCGGGACTAGGGAACACCGGGGAGCTGTTTTTT.

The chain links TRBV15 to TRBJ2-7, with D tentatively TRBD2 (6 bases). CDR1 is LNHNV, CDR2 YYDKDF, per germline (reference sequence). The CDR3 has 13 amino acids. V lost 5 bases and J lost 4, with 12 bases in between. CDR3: CATSSAGRYEQYF. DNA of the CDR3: TGTGCCACCAGCTCCGCAGGGAGGTACGAGCAGTACTTC.

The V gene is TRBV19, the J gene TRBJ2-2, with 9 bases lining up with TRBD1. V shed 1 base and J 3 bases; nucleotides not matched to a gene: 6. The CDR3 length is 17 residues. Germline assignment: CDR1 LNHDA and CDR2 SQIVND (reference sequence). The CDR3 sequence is CASSIGSGQGYTGELFF. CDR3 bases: TGTGCCAGTAGTATAGGCTCGGGACAGGGTTACACCGGGGAGCTGTTTTTT.

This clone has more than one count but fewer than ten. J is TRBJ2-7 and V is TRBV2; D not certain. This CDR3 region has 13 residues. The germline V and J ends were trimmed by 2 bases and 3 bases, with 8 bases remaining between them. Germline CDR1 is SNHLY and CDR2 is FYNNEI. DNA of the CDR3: TGTGCCAGCAGTGAACAGGTGAACTACGAGCAGTACTTC. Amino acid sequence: CASSEQVNYEQYF.